This T cell receptor (beta chain) was retrieved from a study of CD8 T cells in ankylosing spondylitis. Overall study findings and caveats: Clones linked to disease were reported to show significant enrichment in matched ankylosing spondylitis synovial fluid. A motif of under ten highly homologous TCR beta variants was seen as apparently characteristic of ankylosing spondylitis blood.

This clonotype was observed a handful of times. The antigen is not known. Germline-derived CDR1 and CDR2 are DFQATT and SNEGSKA (reference sequence). With 1 base clipped from V and 1 base from J, the junction kept 16 bases outside the gene matches. The CDR3 runs 20 residues. Via MiXCR, TCRdb re-called the 5' RACE reads, giving one row per CDR3 protein. The sample holds around 330,000 distinct CDR3 sequences, around a tenth seen once. The J gene is TRBJ2-6, the V gene TRBV20-1, with 7 bases aligning to TRBD1. This clonotype originated in a female donor with ankylosing spondylitis or in good health (not recorded which). The sample was blood, either unsorted or a sorted T cell fraction (not recorded which). This chain's CDR3 is CSARAPQGQNSPSGANVLTF. CDR3 coding DNA: TGCAGTGCTAGAGCCCCCCAGGGACAGAACTCTCCTTCTGGGGCCAACGTCCTGACTTTC.